The clone carrying this TCR beta chain has only one observation. What it recognizes is unknown. The PCR ran on 60 Vbeta and 13 Jbeta primers. Produced via immunoSEQ multiplex PCR; TCRdb's table is partial and in-frame only. The table includes roughly 120,000 clones, over 60% detected once. This entry belongs to a study of cytomegalovirus exposure and HLA in healthy donors. Trimming shortened V by 5 bases and J by 4 bases, and 10 bases separated the two germline ends. The germline V gene encodes CDR1 MNHEY and CDR2 SMNVEV (reference sequence). The CDR3 runs 13 residues. Regarding the study as a whole: More clonal expansion characterized HLA-associated TCR beta chains than equally common others in a later analysis. In a later analysis, common viral pathogens appeared linked to several of the most significant clusters. Earlier results showed most TCR beta V segments being productive about 87% or about 30% of the time.

This TCR was sampled from a man between 50 and 59 years old in good health and CMV-seronegative. Specimen: PBMCs. The chain links TRBV27 to TRBJ2-3, with TRBD2 as a possible D gene (5 bases). The DNA for the CDR3 is TGTGCCAGCAGTGGATGGAGGCCAGATACGCAGTATTTT. Protein product: CASSGWRPDTQYF.